This T cell receptor (beta chain) was identified during a study of cytomegalovirus exposure and HLA in healthy donors. Of note for this clone: Its antigen is still unknown.

Trimming pared 4 bases from V and 6 bases from J, leaving 14 bases between. Germline V gene data show CDR1 as SGDLS and CDR2 as YYNGEE. The CDR3 sequence is 13 residues long. The donors belonged to the approximately 130-subject validation cohort, separate from the roughly 650-subject first cohort. Study-wide results and limits: There were 150 or so TCR beta chains listed as cytomegalovirus-associated. A later analysis found first-cohort TCR clusters tended to co-occur in the 110 or so validation repertoires. Confirmation was obtained in vitro that a few CMV-associated chains are specific for CMV antigens.

Profiled with immunoSEQ multiplex PCR; TCRdb holds only in-frame clones, not every one. The sample includes about 360,000 clones, 86% seen only once; the top ten take under 0.9%. The chain recombines TRBV9 with TRBJ2-7; no clear D. The receptor comes from a woman under 30 in good health and CMV-seronegative. Material for sequencing was PBMCs. The CDR3 sequence: CASSPSRSIEQYF. The DNA for the CDR3 is TGTGCCAGCAGCCCTTCCCGCTCTATCGAGCAGTACTTC. The full variable domain, completed using reference TRBV9 and TRBJ2-7, is DSGVTQTPKHLITATGQRVTLRCSPRSGDLSVYWYQQSLDQGLQFLIQYYNGEERAKGNILERFSAQQFPDLHSELNLSSLELGDSALYFCASSPSRSIEQYFGPGTRLTVT.